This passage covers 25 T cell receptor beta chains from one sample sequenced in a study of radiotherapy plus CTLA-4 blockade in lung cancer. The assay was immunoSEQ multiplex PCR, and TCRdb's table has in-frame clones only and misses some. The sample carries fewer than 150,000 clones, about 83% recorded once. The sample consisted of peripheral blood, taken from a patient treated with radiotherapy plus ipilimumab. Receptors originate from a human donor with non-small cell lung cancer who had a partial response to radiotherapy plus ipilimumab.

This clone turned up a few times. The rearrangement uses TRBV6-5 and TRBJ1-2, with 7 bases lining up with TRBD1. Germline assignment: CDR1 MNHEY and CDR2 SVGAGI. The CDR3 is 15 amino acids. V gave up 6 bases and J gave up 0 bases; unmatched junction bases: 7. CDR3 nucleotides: TGTGCCAGCAGCCGCCCCGGACAGGCTAACTATGGCTACACCTTC. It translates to CASSRPGQANYGYTF.

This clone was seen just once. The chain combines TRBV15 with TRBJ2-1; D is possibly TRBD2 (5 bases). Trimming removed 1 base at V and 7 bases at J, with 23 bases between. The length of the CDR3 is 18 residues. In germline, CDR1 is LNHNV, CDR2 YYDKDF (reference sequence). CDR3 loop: CATSRANERSSFRNEQFF. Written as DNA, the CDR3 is TGTGCCACCAGCAGAGCAAACGAGCGGAGCTCCTTCCGGAATGAGCAGTTCTTC. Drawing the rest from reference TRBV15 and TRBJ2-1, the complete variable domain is DAMVIQNPRYQVTQFGKPVTLSCSQTLNHNVMYWYQQKSSQAPKLLFHYYDKDFNNEADTPDNFQSRRPNTSFCFLDIRSPGLGDTAMYLCATSRANERSSFRNEQFFGPGTRLTVL.

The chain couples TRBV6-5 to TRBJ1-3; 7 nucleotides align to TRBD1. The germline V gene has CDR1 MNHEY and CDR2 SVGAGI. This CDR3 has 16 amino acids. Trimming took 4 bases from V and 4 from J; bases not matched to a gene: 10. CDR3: CASSSRGGAGGNTIYF. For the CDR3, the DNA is TGTGCCAGCAGTTCTAGAGGGGGCGCAGGCGGAAACACCATATATTTT.

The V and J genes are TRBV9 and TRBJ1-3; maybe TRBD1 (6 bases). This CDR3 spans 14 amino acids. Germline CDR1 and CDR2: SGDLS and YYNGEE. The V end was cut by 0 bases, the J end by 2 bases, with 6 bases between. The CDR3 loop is CASSVGTAGNTIYF. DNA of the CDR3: TGTGCCAGCAGCGTAGGGACAGCTGGAAACACCATATATTTT.

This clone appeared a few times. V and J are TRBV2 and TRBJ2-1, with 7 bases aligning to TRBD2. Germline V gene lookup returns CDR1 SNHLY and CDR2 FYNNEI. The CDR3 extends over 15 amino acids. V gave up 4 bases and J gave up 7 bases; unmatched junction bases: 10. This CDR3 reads CASSVGSGAGNEQFF. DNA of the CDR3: TGTGCCAGCAGTGTAGGGAGCGGGGCGGGGAATGAGCAGTTCTTC.

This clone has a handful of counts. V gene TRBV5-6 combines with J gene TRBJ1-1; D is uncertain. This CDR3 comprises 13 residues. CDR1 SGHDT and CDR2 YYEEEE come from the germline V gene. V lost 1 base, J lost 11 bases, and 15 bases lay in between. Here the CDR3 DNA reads TGTGCCAGCAGCTTGAGAGCGGGGTCCGGGGCTTTCTTT. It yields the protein CASSLRAGSGAFF.

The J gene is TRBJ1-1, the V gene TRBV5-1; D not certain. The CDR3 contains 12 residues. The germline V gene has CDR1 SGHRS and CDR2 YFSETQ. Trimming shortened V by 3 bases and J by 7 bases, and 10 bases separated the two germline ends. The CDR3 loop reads CASSSSHIEAFF. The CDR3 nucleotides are TGCGCCAGCAGCTCAAGCCATATTGAAGCTTTCTTT.

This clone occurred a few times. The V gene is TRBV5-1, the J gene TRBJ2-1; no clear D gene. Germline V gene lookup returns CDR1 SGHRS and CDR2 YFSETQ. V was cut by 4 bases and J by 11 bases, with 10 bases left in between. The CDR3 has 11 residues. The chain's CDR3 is CASSLSRQQFF. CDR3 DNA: TGCGCCAGCAGCCTTAGCAGACAGCAGTTCTTC.

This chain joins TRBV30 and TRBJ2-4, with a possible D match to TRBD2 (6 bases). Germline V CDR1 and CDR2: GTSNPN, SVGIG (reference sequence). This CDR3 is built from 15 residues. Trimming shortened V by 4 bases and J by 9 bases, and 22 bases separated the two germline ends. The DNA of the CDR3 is TGTGCCTGGACCGTCGCCACAGTAGCCGGGGGCATTCAGTACTTC. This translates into CAWTVATVAGGIQYF.

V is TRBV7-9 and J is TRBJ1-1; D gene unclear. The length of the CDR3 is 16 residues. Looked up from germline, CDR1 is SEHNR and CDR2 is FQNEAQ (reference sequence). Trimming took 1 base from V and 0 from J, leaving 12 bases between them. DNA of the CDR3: TGTGCCAGCAGCTTAGGACCGGGAAACATGAACACTGAAGCTTTCTTT. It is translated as CASSLGPGNMNTEAFF.

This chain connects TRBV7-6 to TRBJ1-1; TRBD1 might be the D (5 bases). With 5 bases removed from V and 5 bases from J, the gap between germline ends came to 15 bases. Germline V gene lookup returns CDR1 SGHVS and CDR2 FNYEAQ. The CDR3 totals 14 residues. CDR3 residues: CASSAGPLGTEAFF. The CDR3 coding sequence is TGTGCCAGCAGCGCGGGACCCCTGGGTACTGAAGCTTTCTTT.

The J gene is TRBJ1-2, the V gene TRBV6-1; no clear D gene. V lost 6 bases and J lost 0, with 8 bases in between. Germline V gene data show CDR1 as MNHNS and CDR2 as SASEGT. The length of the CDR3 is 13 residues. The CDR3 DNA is TGTGCCAGCAGGATCCAGTCTAACTATGGCTACACCTTC. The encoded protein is CASRIQSNYGYTF.

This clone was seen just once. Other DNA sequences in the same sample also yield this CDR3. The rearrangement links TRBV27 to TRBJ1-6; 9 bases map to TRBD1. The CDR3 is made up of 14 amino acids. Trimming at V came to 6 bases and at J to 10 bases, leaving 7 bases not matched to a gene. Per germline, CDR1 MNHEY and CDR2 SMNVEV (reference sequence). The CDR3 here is CASSLGQGRSPLHF. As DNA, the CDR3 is TGTGCCAGCAGCCTGGGACAGGGACGGTCACCCCTCCACTTT.

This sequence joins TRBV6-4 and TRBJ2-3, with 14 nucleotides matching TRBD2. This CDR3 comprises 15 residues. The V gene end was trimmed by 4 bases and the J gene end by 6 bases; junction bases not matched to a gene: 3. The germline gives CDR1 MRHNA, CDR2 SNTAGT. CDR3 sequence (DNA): TGTGCCAGCAGTGGGACTAGCGGGAGGCGGGATACGCAGTATTTT. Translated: CASSGTSGRRDTQYF.

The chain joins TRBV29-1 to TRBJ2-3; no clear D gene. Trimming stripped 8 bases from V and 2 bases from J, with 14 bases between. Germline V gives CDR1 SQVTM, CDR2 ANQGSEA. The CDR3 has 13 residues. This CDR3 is CSLRRTDTDTQYF. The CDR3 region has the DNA TGCAGCCTCCGACGCACAGACACAGATACGCAGTATTTT.

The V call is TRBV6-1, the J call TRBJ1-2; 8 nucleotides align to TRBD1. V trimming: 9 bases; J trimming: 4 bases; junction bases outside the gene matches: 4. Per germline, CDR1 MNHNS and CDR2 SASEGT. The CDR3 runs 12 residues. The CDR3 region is CASDRGLYGYTF. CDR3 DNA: TGTGCCAGTGACAGGGGTCTCTATGGCTACACCTTC.

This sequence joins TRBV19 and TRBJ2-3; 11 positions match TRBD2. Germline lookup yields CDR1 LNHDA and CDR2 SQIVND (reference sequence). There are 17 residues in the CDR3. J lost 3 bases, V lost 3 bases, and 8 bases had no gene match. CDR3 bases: TGTGCCAGTAGTATTACTAGCGGGAGCGTAAGGACAGATACGCAGTATTTT. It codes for CASSITSGSVRTDTQYF.

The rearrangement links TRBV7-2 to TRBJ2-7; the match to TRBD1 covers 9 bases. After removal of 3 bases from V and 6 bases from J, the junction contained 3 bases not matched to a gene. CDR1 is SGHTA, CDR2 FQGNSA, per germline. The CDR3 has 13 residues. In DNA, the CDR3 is TGTGCCAGCAGCTTGGGGACAGGGACCGAGCAGTACGTC. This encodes CASSLGTGTEQYV.

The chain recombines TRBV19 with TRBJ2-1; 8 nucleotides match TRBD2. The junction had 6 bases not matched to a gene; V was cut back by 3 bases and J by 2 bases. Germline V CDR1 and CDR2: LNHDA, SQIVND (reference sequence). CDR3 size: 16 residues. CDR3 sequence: CASSIGVAGTYNEQFF. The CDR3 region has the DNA TGTGCCAGTAGTATTGGAGTAGCGGGAACCTACAATGAGCAGTTCTTC. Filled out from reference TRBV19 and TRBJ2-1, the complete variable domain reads DGGITQSPKYLFRKEGQNVTLSCEQNLNHDAMYWYRQDPGQGLRLIYYSQIVNDFQKGDIAEGYSVSREKKESFPLTVTSAQKNPTAFYLCASSIGVAGTYNEQFFGPGTRLTVL.

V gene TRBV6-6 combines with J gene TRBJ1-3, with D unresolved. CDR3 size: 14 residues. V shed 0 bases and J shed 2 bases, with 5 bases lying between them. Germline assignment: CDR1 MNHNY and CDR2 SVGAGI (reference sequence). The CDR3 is CASSYSLAGNTIYF. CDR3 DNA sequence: TGTGCCAGCAGTTACTCACTGGCTGGAAACACCATATATTTT.

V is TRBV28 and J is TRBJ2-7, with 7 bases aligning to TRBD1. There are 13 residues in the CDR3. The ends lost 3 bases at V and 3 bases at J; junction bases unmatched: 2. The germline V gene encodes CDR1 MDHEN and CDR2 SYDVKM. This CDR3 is CASSFRGLYEQYF. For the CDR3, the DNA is TGTGCCAGCAGTTTTAGGGGGCTCTACGAGCAGTACTTC.

CDR3: CASSGIENTEAFF. CDR3 nucleotide sequence: TGTGCCAGCAGTGGTATAGAGAACACTGAAGCTTTCTTT. The V and J genes are TRBV2 and TRBJ1-1, with D hard to call. V was cut by 4 bases and J by 1 base, with 7 bases left in between. This CDR3 is built from 13 residues. CDR1 and CDR2 (germline): SNHLY, FYNNEI.

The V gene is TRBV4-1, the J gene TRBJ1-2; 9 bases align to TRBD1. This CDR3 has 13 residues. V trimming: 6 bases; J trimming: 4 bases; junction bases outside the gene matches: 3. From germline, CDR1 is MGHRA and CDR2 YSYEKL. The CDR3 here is CASRGTGSYGYTF. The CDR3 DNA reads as TGCGCCAGCAGAGGGACAGGGAGCTATGGCTACACCTTC.

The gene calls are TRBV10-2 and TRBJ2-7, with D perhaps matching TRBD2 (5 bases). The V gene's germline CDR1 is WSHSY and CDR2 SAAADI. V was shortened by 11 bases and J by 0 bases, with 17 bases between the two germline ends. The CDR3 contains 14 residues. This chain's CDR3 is CAARDFAGSYEQYF. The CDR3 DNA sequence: TGCGCCGCCCGGGATTTCGCAGGCTCCTACGAGCAGTACTTC.

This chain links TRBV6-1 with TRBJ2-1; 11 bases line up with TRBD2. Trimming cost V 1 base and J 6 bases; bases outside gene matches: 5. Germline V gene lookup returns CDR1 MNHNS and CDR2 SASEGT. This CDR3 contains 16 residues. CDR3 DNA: TGTGCCAGCAGTGAAGACCTAGCGGGAGGCTTCAATGAGCAGTTCTTC. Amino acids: CASSEDLAGGFNEQFF.